These 14 T cell receptor beta chains originate from one sample sequenced in a study of vaccination effects on CD4 cells after COVID-19. Sequencing in the ViraFEST assay came after antigen-specific CD4+ T cells had been expanded with viral peptide pools, which were used to stimulate PBMC. At the end of 9 to 11 days of culture, CD4+ T cells were isolated. Vaccination of participants consisted of two doses of either the BNT162b2 or mRNA-1273 vaccine. Clones were read by immunoSEQ multiplex PCR, and TCRdb kept only the in-frame ones, dropping some. The profile shows approximately 83,000 clones, 60% to 85% of them singletons. These receptors' targets are unknown. The starting material was CD4+ T cells from PBMCs cultured with HCoV-OC43 spike peptides, obtained after COVID-19 vaccination. The subset was: HCoV-OC43 spike overlapping peptide pool stimulation. These receptors all come from a human donor who received a COVID-19 vaccine.

The chain recombines TRBV10-3 with TRBJ2-3, with D hard to call. V lost 10 bases and J lost 1, with 12 bases in between. The CDR3 runs 13 residues. Germline CDR1 ENHRY, CDR2 SYGVKD. As DNA, the CDR3 is TGTGCCACTTCTTTATTTCGCACAGATACGCAGTATTTT. Its translation: CATSLFRTDTQYF.

V gene TRBV5-6 combines with J gene TRBJ2-6, with no clear D. CDR3 size: 15 residues. The V end was cut by 0 bases, the J end by 0 bases, with 4 bases between. The germline CDR1 and CDR2 sequences are SGHDT and YYEEEE. CDR3 DNA sequence: TGTGCCAGCAGCTTGGGTCTCTCTGGGGCCAACGTCCTGACTTTC. Amino acids: CASSLGLSGANVLTF.

The chain links TRBV10-3 to TRBJ2-7, with TRBD1 matching over 9 bases. The CDR3 has 13 amino acids. Germline CDR1 reads ENHRY; CDR2 reads SYGVKD. J lost 4 bases, V lost 6 bases, and 4 bases had no gene match. DNA for the CDR3: TGTGCCATCAGACGGGGACAGGGTTACGAGCAGTACGTC. It specifies CAIRRGQGYEQYV.

The chain recombines TRBV2 with TRBJ1-2; the D gene is possibly TRBD1 (5 bases). Germline lookup yields CDR1 SNHLY and CDR2 FYNNEI. This CDR3 has 12 residues. V gave up 6 bases and J gave up 6 bases, with 11 bases separating them. The DNA for the CDR3 is TGTGCCAGCAGCCGGGACGAGGATGGCTACACCTTC. Translated, it gives CASSRDEDGYTF. The full variable domain, with the rest looked up from reference TRBV2 and TRBJ1-2, is EPEVTQTPSHQVTQMGQEVILRCVPISNHLYFYWYRQILGQKVEFLVSFYNNEISEKSEIFDDQFSVERPDGSNFTLKIRSTKLEDSAMYFCASSRDEDGYTFGSGTRLTVV.

The V gene is TRBV19, the J gene TRBJ1-3, with D possibly TRBD1 on 5 matching bases. CDR3 length: 14 residues. CDR1 is LNHDA and CDR2 is SQIVND in the germline V gene (reference sequence). Between the trimmed V and J ends, which lost 6 bases and 4 bases, there was a span of 13 bases. Written as DNA, the CDR3 is TGTGCCAGTAGCTTCCGGGACCAAGGAAACACCATATATTTT. Protein: CASSFRDQGNTIYF.

The chain recombines TRBV13 with TRBJ1-2, with D unclear. This CDR3 comprises 13 residues. The germline V gene encodes CDR1 PRHDT and CDR2 FYEKMQ (reference sequence). V lost 5 bases, J lost 5 bases, and 12 bases lay in between. This CDR3 reads CASSNTELYGYTF. The CDR3 coding sequence is TGTGCCAGCAGCAATACAGAGTTGTATGGCTACACCTTC.

This clone was counted a few times. The V gene is TRBV4-1, the J gene TRBJ1-1; 10 bases are shared with TRBD1. V dropped 4 bases and J dropped 1; count of bases not matched to a gene: 6. The CDR3 contains 16 residues. The germline V gene encodes CDR1 MGHRA and CDR2 YSYEKL. The CDR3 region has the DNA TGCGCCAGCAGCCGCGGACAGGGGGGGACGAACACTGAAGCTTTCTTT. It yields the protein CASSRGQGGTNTEAFF.

V is TRBV3-1 (or the pseudogene TRBV3-2) and J is TRBJ1-2, with D possibly being TRBD1 (5 bases). The CDR3 totals 13 residues. The germline V gene encodes CDR1 LGHDT and CDR2 YNNKEL (reference sequence). Between the trimmed V and J ends, which lost 5 bases and 3 bases, there was a span of 10 bases. The CDR3 bases are TGTGCCAGCAGCACGGGACCGGACTATGGCTACACCTTC. Translation gives CASSTGPDYGYTF.

The chain joins TRBV28 to TRBJ1-2, with D unclear. This CDR3 is 13 amino acids long. With 8 bases removed from V and 4 bases from J, the gap between germline ends came to 14 bases. CDR1 is MDHEN and CDR2 is SYDVKM in the germline V gene. CDR3 protein: CASGEREIYGYTF. In nucleotides, the CDR3 is TGTGCCAGCGGGGAAAGGGAAATCTATGGCTACACCTTC.

This rearrangement joins TRBV6-5 to TRBJ1-4; weak D call: TRBD1 (6 bases). The CDR3 totals 14 residues. CDR1 and CDR2 from the germline V gene are MNHEY and SVGAGI. The V end lost 7 bases, the J end lost 7 bases, and 16 bases lay between the germline ends. CDR3 DNA sequence: TGTGCCAGCACCTTGCCCGGGGGCGGTGAAAAACTGTTTTTT. Protein product: CASTLPGGGEKLFF.

This clone was detected once. This chain's CDR3 is CATSENSGTRPTDTQYF. CDR3 coding DNA: TGTGCCACCAGTGAAAACTCCGGGACAAGGCCCACAGATACGCAGTATTTT. J is TRBJ2-3 and V is TRBV24-1; weak D call: TRBD1 (6 bases). V was pared by 4 bases and J by 2 bases, with 18 bases between. CDR1 is KGHDR and CDR2 is SFDVKD in the germline V gene. This CDR3 has 17 amino acids.

The chain is built from TRBV24-1 and TRBJ2-5; D might be TRBD1 (6 bases). The CDR3 is made up of 13 amino acids. Trimming took off 7 bases at V and 5 bases at J, with 13 bases between the two ends. CDR1 is KGHDR, CDR2 SFDVKD, per germline. CDR3 amino acids: CATSRQAGETQYF. The CDR3 DNA sequence: TGTGCCACCAGCCGACAGGCCGGGGAGACCCAGTACTTC.

This clone was counted only a few times. Other nucleotide sequences in the sample specify the same CDR3. The gene calls are TRBV28 and TRBJ1-2, with 10 bases aligning to TRBD1. Germline trimming cut 3 bases from V and 8 bases from J; bases unmatched to any gene: 6. In germline, CDR1 is MDHEN, CDR2 SYDVKM. This CDR3 comprises 14 residues. The CDR3 region has the DNA TGTGCCAGCAGTTTGTTGACAGGGGGCGGGGGCTACACCTTC. It yields the protein CASSLLTGGGGYTF.

The J gene is TRBJ2-1, the V gene TRBV5-1; no clear D. Per the germline V gene, CDR1 is SGHRS and CDR2 is YFSETQ. Between the trimmed V and J ends, which lost 2 bases and 0 bases, there was a span of 12 bases. The CDR3 totals 16 residues. The CDR3 protein is CASSLGQANSYNEQFF. CDR3 nucleotides: TGCGCCAGCAGCTTAGGGCAGGCAAACTCCTACAATGAGCAGTTCTTC.